Below are 17 T cell receptor beta chains sequenced from a single sample in a study of T cell responses to AZD1222 COVID-19 vaccine. Clones were sequenced by immunoSEQ multiplex PCR, and TCRdb holds only the in-frame ones, with some missing. Here the sample spans tens of thousands of clones, almost 90% being singletons. The starting material was peripheral blood, obtained on day 0 of AZD1222 vaccination. These receptors originate from an adult in good health.

The chain employs TRBV27 and TRBJ2-7, with D hard to call. V lost 3 bases, J lost 2 bases, and 17 bases lay in between. This CDR3 spans 16 amino acids. In germline, CDR1 is MNHEY, CDR2 SMNVEV (reference sequence). CDR3 region: CASSFAYGRPAYEQYF. DNA for the CDR3: TGTGCCAGCAGTTTTGCATACGGACGCCCTGCCTACGAGCAGTACTTC.

This chain connects TRBV5-1 to TRBJ2-1; 8 bases match TRBD1. V lost 0 bases to trimming and J lost 6 bases; unmatched junction nucleotides: 11. The CDR3 is 17 amino acids. Germline V CDR1 and CDR2: SGHRS, YFSETQ. Here the CDR3 DNA reads TGCGCCAGCAGCTTGGCGGCCGGGACAGGATCAATCAATGAGCAGTTCTTC. This translates into CASSLAAGTGSINEQFF. The full variable domain, in which reference TRBV5-1 and TRBJ2-1 provide the parts outside the CDR3, is KAGVTQTPRYLIKTRGQQVTLSCSPISGHRSVSWYQQTPGQGLQFLFEYFSETQRNKGNFPGRFSGRQFSNSRSEMNVSTLELGDSALYLCASSLAAGTGSINEQFFGPGTRLTVL.

Only one count was recorded for this clone. The chain joins TRBV18 to TRBJ2-4; TRBD1 aligns across 7 bases. Germline lookup yields CDR1 KGHSH and CDR2 LQKENI. The CDR3 is 15 amino acids. V was pared by 3 bases and J by 0 bases, with 2 bases of the junction left unmatched. CDR3 in amino acids: CASSPGQLAKNIQYF. CDR3 in DNA: TGTGCCAGCTCACCGGGACAGCTAGCCAAAAACATTCAGTACTTC.

V gene TRBV28 combines with J gene TRBJ1-2, with 9 nucleotides matching TRBD1. This CDR3 is built from 13 residues. J lost 5 bases, V lost 5 bases, and 3 bases had no gene match. From germline, CDR1 is MDHEN and CDR2 SYDVKM. CDR3 sequence: CASSIGTGYGYTF. The CDR3 bases are TGTGCCAGCAGTATCGGGACAGGGTATGGCTACACCTTC.

This chain joins TRBV2 and TRBJ2-2; D call uncertain. V was pared by 4 bases and J by 0 bases, with 9 bases between. Germline V lookup: CDR1 SNHLY, CDR2 FYNNEI. The CDR3 runs to 15 residues. The CDR3 nucleotides read TGTGCCAGCAGTGGAGGCTTCGCGAACACCGGGGAGCTGTTTTTT. It yields the protein CASSGGFANTGELFF.

On this clone: The junction does not match germline at one end; this may be a read error. This chain connects TRBV7-7 to TRBJ2-7; D could derive from TRBD1 or TRBD2 (5 bases each). Germline V gives CDR1 SSHAT, CDR2 FNYEAQ (reference sequence). The CDR3 sequence is 15 residues long. The CDR3 nucleotides read TGTGCTAGCAGCCCCCAGCCAGGGAGCTCCTACGAGCAGTACTTC. As protein: CASSPQPGSSYEQYF.

The CDR3 sequence: CSVGRDRGSTPSYNEQFF. The DNA for the CDR3 is TGCAGCGTTGGCCGGGACAGGGGAAGCACCCCCTCCTACAATGAGCAGTTCTTC. The chain has TRBV29-1 and TRBJ2-1, with 10 bases lining up with TRBD1. This CDR3 contains 18 residues. V dropped 4 bases and J dropped 0; count of bases not matched to a gene: 12. Germline loops: CDR1 SQVTM, CDR2 ANQGSEA.

This chain links TRBV3-1 (or the pseudogene TRBV3-2) with TRBJ2-7; 11 nucleotides line up with TRBD2. The J segment lost 7 bases and the V segment lost 5 bases, leaving 13 bases of the junction unmatched. Germline CDR1 and CDR2: LGHDT and YNNKEL (reference sequence). The CDR3 is 16 amino acids. CDR3 sequence: CASSASGTSGFGEQYF. CDR3 bases: TGTGCCAGCAGCGCCTCCGGGACTAGCGGATTTGGAGAGCAGTACTTC.

Written as DNA, the CDR3 is TGCAGCGTTGTGACAGCGACAGGGGGCTATGGCTATGGCTACACCTTC. Translating gives CSVVTATGGYGYGYTF. The J gene is TRBJ1-2, the V gene TRBV29-1; 10 nucleotides agree with TRBD1. Looked up from germline, CDR1 is SQVTM and CDR2 is ANQGSEA. V dropped 4 bases and J dropped 4; count of bases not matched to a gene: 12. The CDR3 consists of 16 residues.

The genes are TRBV29-1 and TRBJ2-7; TRBD2 matches 9 bases. CDR3 size: 14 residues. From germline, CDR1 is SQVTM and CDR2 ANQGSEA. With V trimmed by 3 bases and J by 3 bases, 6 bases remained unmatched. CDR3 sequence reads: CSVDDGSGSYEQYF. CDR3 in DNA: TGCAGCGTTGACGATGGTAGCGGGAGCTACGAGCAGTACTTC.

V gene TRBV27 combines with J gene TRBJ1-2; TRBD1 aligns across 9 bases. The germline gives CDR1 MNHEY, CDR2 SMNVEV (reference sequence). V lost 6 bases and J lost 7; bases outside the gene matches: 6. The CDR3 has 13 amino acids. The CDR3 bases are TGTGCCAGCAGCTTACAGGGGGCGGGTGGCTACACCTTC. Its protein product is CASSLQGAGGYTF.

About this clone itself: The sample has other DNA sequences that encode this CDR3 too. The chain joins TRBV6-4 to TRBJ2-3, with D possibly matching TRBD2 (5 bases). Per germline, CDR1 MRHNA and CDR2 SNTAGT. Trimming removed 2 bases at V and 5 bases at J, with 11 bases between. This CDR3 has 14 residues. The CDR3 protein is CASSDGLAGDTQYF. The CDR3 bases are TGTGCCAGCAGTGACGGGCTAGCAGGAGATACGCAGTATTTT.

The chain uses TRBV11-2 and TRBJ2-1, with unresolved D. The CDR3 is 15 residues long. Germline V gene data show CDR1 as SGHAT and CDR2 as FQNNGV. The V gene lost 1 base and the J gene lost 0 bases, with 7 bases spanning the gap. CDR3 sequence reads: CASSLAEFSYNEQFF. The CDR3 region has the DNA TGTGCCAGCAGCTTAGCGGAGTTCTCCTACAATGAGCAGTTCTTC. Full variable domain (outside the CDR3, taken from reference TRBV11-2 and TRBJ2-1): EAGVAQSPRYKIIEKRQSVAFWCNPISGHATLYWYQQILGQGPKLLIQFQNNGVVDDSQLPKDRFSAERLKGVDSTLKIQPAKLEDSAVYLCASSLAEFSYNEQFFGPGTRLTVL.

CDR3 residues: CASSATVVSYYGYTF. The CDR3 DNA reads as TGTGCCAGTAGTGCGACAGTTGTCTCTTACTATGGCTACACCTTC. The rearrangement links TRBV19 to TRBJ1-2; weak D call: TRBD1 (5 bases). The CDR3 is 15 residues long. The V end lost 5 bases, the J end lost 3 bases, and 16 bases lay between the germline ends. The V gene's germline CDR1 is LNHDA and CDR2 SQIVND (reference sequence).

V and J are TRBV24-1 and TRBJ2-1; D is uncertain. This CDR3 has 13 amino acids. Germline CDR1 reads KGHDR; CDR2 reads SFDVKD. Trimming left V 3 bases short and J 5 bases short, with 7 bases between. The CDR3 DNA sequence: TGTGCCACCAGTGATCTGGTCAACAATGAGCAGTTCTTC. Encoded protein: CATSDLVNNEQFF.

This clone has a handful of counts. This chain connects TRBV5-6 to TRBJ2-5, with a weak D call TRBD1 (6 bases). The CDR3 is 16 amino acids. V lost 4 bases, J lost 2 bases, and 18 bases lay in between. Germline lookup yields CDR1 SGHDT and CDR2 YYEEEE. CDR3 DNA sequence: TGTGCCAGCAGCCACCCAGGGGCCTTATTACAAGAGACCCAGTACTTC. The encoded protein is CASSHPGALLQETQYF.

V gene TRBV7-8 combines with J gene TRBJ2-1; D not resolved. The germline CDR1 and CDR2 sequences are SGHVS and FQNEAQ. The CDR3 runs to 14 residues. The V end was cut by 5 bases, the J end by 4 bases, with 12 bases between. The CDR3 DNA reads as TGTGCCAGCAGCCAAAGAGGTAGTTACAATGAGCAGTTCTTC. This sequence encodes CASSQRGSYNEQFF.